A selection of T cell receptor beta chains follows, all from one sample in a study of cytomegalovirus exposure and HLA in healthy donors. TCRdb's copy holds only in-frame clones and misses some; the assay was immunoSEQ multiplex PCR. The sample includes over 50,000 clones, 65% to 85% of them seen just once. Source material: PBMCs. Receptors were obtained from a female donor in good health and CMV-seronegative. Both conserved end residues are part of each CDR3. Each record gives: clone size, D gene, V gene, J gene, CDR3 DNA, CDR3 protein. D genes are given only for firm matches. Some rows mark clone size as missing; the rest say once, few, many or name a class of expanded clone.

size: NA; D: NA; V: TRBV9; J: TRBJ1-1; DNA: TGTGCCAGCAGCGGACCAGGGGCCCGGGGCACTGAAGCTTTCTTT; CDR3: CASSGPGARGTEAFF
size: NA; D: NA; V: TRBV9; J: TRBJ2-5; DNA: TGTGCCAGCAGTAGGAGGGGCCAAGAGACCCAGTACTTC; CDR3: CASSRRGQETQYF
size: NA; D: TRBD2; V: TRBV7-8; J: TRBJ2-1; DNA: TGTGCCAGCAGCTTAGAGCGGGGGGCGAGTCCAAATGAGCAGTTCTTC; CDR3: CASSLERGASPNEQFF
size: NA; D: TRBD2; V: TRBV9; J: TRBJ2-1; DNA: TGTGCCAGCAGCTTTAGCGGGAGAGACGATGAGCAGTTCTTC; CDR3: CASSFSGRDDEQFF
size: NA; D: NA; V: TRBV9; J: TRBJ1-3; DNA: TGTGCCAGCAGCCCCCAGGGGTCTGGAAACACCATATATTTT; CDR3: CASSPQGSGNTIYF
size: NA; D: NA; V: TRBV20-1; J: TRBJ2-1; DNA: TGCAGTGCTGGCGAGTTCCGGGTCTTC; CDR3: CSAGEFRVF
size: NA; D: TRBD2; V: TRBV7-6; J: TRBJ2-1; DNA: TGTGCCAGCAGCTTAGCCTCCCGGACTAGCGGACAATACAATGAGCAGTTCTTC; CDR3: CASSLASRTSGQYNEQFF
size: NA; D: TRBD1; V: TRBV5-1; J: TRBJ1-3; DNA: TGCGCCAGCAGCTCAACTCCCGGGACAGGGACCTCTGGAAACACCATATATTTT; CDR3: CASSSTPGTGTSGNTIYF
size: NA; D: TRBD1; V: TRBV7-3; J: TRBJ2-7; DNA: TGTGCCAGCAGCTTAAGCGGGACAGGGTTGGACGAGCAGTACTTC; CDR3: CASSLSGTGLDEQYF
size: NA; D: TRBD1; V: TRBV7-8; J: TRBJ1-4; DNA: TGTGCCAGCAGCTTAACGGACAGGGTTTCGACTAATGAAAAACTGTTTTTT; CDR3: CASSLTDRVSTNEKLFF
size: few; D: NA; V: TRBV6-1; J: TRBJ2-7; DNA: TGTGCCAGCACGCGCGGTTTTACCTACGAGCAGTACTTC; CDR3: CASTRGFTYEQYF
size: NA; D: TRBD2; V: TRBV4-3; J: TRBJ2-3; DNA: TGCGCCAGCAGCCGTCAGCGGGAGGCTAGCACAGATACGCAGTATTTT; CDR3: CASSRQREASTDTQYF
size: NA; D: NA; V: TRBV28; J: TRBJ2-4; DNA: TGTGCCAGCAGGACGGGGGTAGGAAACATTCAGTACTTC; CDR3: CASRTGVGNIQYF
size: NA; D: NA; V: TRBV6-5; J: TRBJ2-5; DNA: TGTGCCAGCAGTTACAGCAGGGTGGCGGAGCAGTACTTC; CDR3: CASSYSRVAEQYF
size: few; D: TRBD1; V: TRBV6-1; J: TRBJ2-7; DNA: TGTGCCAGCAGTGATTGGGTTTCAGGGGGCAGAATCCGATACGAGCAGTACTTC; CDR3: CASSDWVSGGRIRYEQYF
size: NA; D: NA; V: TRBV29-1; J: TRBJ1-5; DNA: TGCAGCGTTGAATATTGGGGGGATCAGCCCCAGCATTTT; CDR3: CSVEYWGDQPQHF
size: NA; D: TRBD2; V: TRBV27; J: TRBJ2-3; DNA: TGTGCCAGCAAAATTACTAGCGGGGCTAGCACAGATACGCAGTATTTT; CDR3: CASKITSGASTDTQYF
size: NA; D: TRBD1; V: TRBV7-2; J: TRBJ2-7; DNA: TGTGCCAGCAGCTTAGCCTCCGGGACAGTCTACGAGCAGTACTTC; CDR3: CASSLASGTVYEQYF
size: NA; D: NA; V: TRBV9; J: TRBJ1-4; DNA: TGTGCCAGCAGCGTAGGCGGGGTGTGGACTAATGAAAAACTGTTTTTT; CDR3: CASSVGGVWTNEKLFF
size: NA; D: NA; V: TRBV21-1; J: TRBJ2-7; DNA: TGTGCCAGCAGCAAGAGGACAGGGACTTCCTACGAGCAGTACTTC; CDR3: CASSKRTGTSYEQYF
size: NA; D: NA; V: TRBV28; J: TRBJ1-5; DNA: TGTGCCAGCAGTTTATTTTCGGGGGGAGGGACCCAGCATTTT; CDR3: CASSLFSGGGTQHF
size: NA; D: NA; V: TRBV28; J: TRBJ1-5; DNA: TGTGCCAGCAGTTTGGGGCACTTCAATCAGCCCCAGCATTTT; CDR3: CASSLGHFNQPQHF
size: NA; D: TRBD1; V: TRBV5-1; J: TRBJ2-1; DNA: TGCGCCAGCAGCTCGGACAGGGGGGAGGGCAATGAGCAGTTCTTC; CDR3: CASSSDRGEGNEQFF
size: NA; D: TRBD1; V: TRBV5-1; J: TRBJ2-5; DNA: TGCGCCAGCAGCTTAGACAGGGCAAAAGAGACCCAGTACTTC; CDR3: CASSLDRAKETQYF
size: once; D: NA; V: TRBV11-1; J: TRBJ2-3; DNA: TGTGCCAGCAGTCCCGGCACAGATACGCAGTATTTT; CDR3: CASSPGTDTQYF
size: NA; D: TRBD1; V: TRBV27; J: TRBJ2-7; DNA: TGTGCCAGCAGTAAAAGGGACAGCTCCTACGAGCAGTACTTC; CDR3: CASSKRDSSYEQYF
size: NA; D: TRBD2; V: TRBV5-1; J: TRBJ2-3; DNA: TGCGCCAGCAGTTTCGGGGACTATCCGCAGTATTTT; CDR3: CASSFGDYPQYF
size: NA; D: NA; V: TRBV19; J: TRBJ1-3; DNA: TGTGCCAGTAGTATTGACATTTCGTTGATCGGAAACACCATATATTTT; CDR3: CASSIDISLIGNTIYF
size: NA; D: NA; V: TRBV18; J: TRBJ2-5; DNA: TGTGCCAGCTCACCTCCGGACAACCAAGAGACCCAGTACTTC; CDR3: CASSPPDNQETQYF
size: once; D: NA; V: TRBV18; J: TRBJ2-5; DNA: TGTGCCAGCTCACCACCGAACATCGTCAGCCAAGAGACCCAGTACTTC; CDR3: CASSPPNIVSQETQYF
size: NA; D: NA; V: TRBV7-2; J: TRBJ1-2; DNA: TGTGCCAGCAGCTTAGATCTCCTCACCATAGCTAGGTCTGGCTACACCTTC; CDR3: CASSLDLLTIARSGYTF
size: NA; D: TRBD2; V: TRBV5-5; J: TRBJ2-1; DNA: TGTGCCAGCAGCTTGAGGGAGCGGGGGGTACCTTCGTACCACAATGAGCAGTTCTTC; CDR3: CASSLRERGVPSYHNEQFF
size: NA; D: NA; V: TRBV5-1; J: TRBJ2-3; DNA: TGCGCCAGCAGCTCCGGCGGGGGCGTTCGCACAGATACGCAGTATTTT; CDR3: CASSSGGGVRTDTQYF
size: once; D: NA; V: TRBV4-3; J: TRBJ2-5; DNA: TGCGCCAGCAGCCAAGGTCGCGGGGCGCTAGAGACCCAGTACTTC; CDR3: CASSQGRGALETQYF
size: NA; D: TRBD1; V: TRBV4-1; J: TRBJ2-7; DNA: TGCGCCAGCAGCCAAGATATTCCCAGGGGGTACTCCTACGAGCAGTACTTC; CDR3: CASSQDIPRGYSYEQYF